This T cell receptor (beta chain) was recovered during a study of blood T cell repertoires in COVID-19. Overall study: Sample material is recorded as cDNA or gDNA derived from T cells, B-cell-depleted T cells, or PBMCs.

In the original analysis: For nucleated cells, counts were estimated from reference gene primer amplification. Repertoires were generated with immunoSEQ multiplex PCR, while TCRdb's copy carries only in-frame clones and drops some. V and J calls and clone size are those listed in that table; D and trimming were worked out from the DNA. Of about 200,000 clones listed, 70% to 85% were seen once; the top ten hold approximately 6.9%. CDR1 and CDR2 (germline): SNHLY, FYNNEI. Trimming removed 3 bases from V and 1 base from J, with 9 bases in between. The CDR3 length is 14 residues. The receptor was isolated from a human donor with acute or convalescent COVID-19. The donor label of this sample is uncertain. Input material: peripheral blood. The J gene is TRBJ1-1, the V gene TRBV2; D call uncertain. The CDR3 here is CASSDSRGNTEAFF. The CDR3 region has the DNA TGTGCCAGCAGTGACAGTCGGGGGAACACTGAAGCTTTCTTT.